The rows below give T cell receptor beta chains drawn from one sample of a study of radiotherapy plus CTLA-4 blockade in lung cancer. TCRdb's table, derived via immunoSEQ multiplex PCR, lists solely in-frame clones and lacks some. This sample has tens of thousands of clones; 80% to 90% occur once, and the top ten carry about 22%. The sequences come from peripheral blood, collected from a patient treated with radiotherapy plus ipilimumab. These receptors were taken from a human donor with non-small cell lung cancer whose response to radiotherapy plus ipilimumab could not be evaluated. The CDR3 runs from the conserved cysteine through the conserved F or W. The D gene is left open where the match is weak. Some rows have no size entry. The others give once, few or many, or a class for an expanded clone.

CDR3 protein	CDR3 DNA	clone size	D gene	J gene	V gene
CASRDSSTDTQYF	TGTGCCAGTAGGGACTCCTCCACAGATACGCAGTATTTT	.	.	TRBJ2-3	TRBV19
CASSLLGQLTDTQYF	TGTGCCAGCAGCTTACTGGGACAGCTCACAGATACGCAGTATTTT	.	TRBD1	TRBJ2-3	TRBV7-3
CASSQVSYEQYF	TGTGCCAGTAGTCAGGTCTCCTACGAGCAGTACTTC	.	.	TRBJ2-7	TRBV19
CASSEAYRGAFVGYTF	TGTGCCAGCAGTGAAGCTTATCGGGGGGCTTTTGTTGGCTACACCTTC	.	.	TRBJ1-2	TRBV6-1
CASSSGTGGSVYGYTF	TGTGCCAGCAGTTCCGGGACAGGGGGTTCTGTCTATGGCTACACCTTC	.	TRBD1	TRBJ1-2	TRBV28
CASSKGGGRAQETQYF	TGTGCCAGCAGCAAAGGGGGGGGCAGGGCGCAAGAGACCCAGTACTTC	.	.	TRBJ2-5	TRBV21-1
CSVLYGTEAFF	TGCAGCGTTCTGTACGGGACTGAAGCTTTCTTT	once	.	TRBJ1-1	TRBV29-1
CASSLVQGTTNTGELFF	TGTGCCAGCAGCTTAGTACAAGGGACTACGAACACCGGGGAGCTGTTTTTT	once	TRBD2	TRBJ2-2	TRBV7-8
CASSQGTSGGDEQFF	TGTGCCAGCAGCCAAGGGACTAGCGGGGGGGATGAGCAGTTCTTC	once	TRBD2	TRBJ2-1	TRBV14
CASSHLPTGGPSGGKTQYF	TGTGCCAGCAGCCACCTCCCCACCGGGGGGCCCTCCGGGGGAAAGACCCAGTACTTC	.	.	TRBJ2-5	TRBV4-2
CASSPLAGGETQYF	TGTGCCAGCTCACCCCTAGCGGGAGGGGAGACCCAGTACTTC	.	TRBD2	TRBJ2-5	TRBV18
CASNRGQALYNEQFF	TGTGCCAGCAATAGGGGACAGGCTCTCTACAATGAGCAGTTCTTC	few	TRBD1	TRBJ2-1	TRBV6-5
CASKGQASTNEKLFF	TGTGCCAGCAAGGGACAGGCCTCAACTAATGAAAAACTGTTTTTT	.	TRBD1	TRBJ1-4	TRBV19
CASSEAGGGGADTQYF	TGTGCCAGCAGTGAAGCCGGAGGCGGTGGCGCAGATACGCAGTATTTT	.	.	TRBJ2-3	TRBV6-1
CASSLDLGLRNQPQHF	TGTGCTAGCAGCTTAGACTTGGGACTTCGCAATCAGCCCCAGCATTTT	.	.	TRBJ1-5	TRBV7-7
CASSDRGRSTEAFF	TGTGCCAGCAGCGACAGGGGCCGGAGCACTGAAGCTTTCTTT	.	TRBD1	TRBJ1-1	TRBV6-1
CASGNEGAGDTQYF	TGCGCCAGCGGGAATGAGGGGGCCGGAGATACGCAGTATTTT	.	TRBD1	TRBJ2-3	TRBV5-1
CASSFSGNTGELFF	TGTGCCAGCAGCTTTAGCGGCAACACCGGGGAGCTGTTTTTT	few	.	TRBJ2-2	TRBV7-3
CASRKDRLAKNIQYF	TGTGCCAGCAGAAAAGACAGACTAGCCAAAAACATTCAGTACTTC	.	.	TRBJ2-4	TRBV28
CASSITGDTEAFF	TGTGCCAGCAGCATTACAGGGGACACTGAAGCTTTCTTT	.	TRBD1	TRBJ1-1	TRBV9
CASTFGQTTSKETQYF	TGCGCCAGCACCTTCGGACAGACAACTTCGAAAGAGACCCAGTACTTC	.	.	TRBJ2-5	TRBV5-1
CASSLASGSHQQYF	TGTGCCAGCAGCTTAGCTAGCGGGAGCCACCAGCAGTACTTC	.	TRBD2	TRBJ2-7	TRBV11-3
CASSNTGSGYNEQFF	TGCGCCAGCAGTAATACAGGGTCGGGCTACAATGAGCAGTTCTTC	few	.	TRBJ2-1	TRBV10-2
CASSLSRSNTGELFF	TGTGCCAGCAGCTTGTCCCGTTCGAACACCGGGGAGCTGTTTTTT	.	.	TRBJ2-2	TRBV7-8
CASSQDSQGGYEQYF	TGCGCCAGCAGCCAAGATAGTCAAGGGGGCTACGAGCAGTACTTC	.	.	TRBJ2-7	TRBV4-3
CASSIAFGRAGEQFF	TGTGCCAGTAGTATCGCCTTCGGGAGGGCGGGTGAGCAGTTCTTC	once	TRBD2	TRBJ2-1	TRBV19
CASSLAAFQVSTDTQYF	TGTGCCAGCAGCTTGGCCGCTTTTCAGGTTAGCACAGATACGCAGTATTTT	.	.	TRBJ2-3	TRBV5-6
CALRGSSYNSPLHF	TGTGCACTCAGGGGAAGCTCCTATAATTCACCCCTCCACTTT	.	.	TRBJ1-6	TRBV6-1
CASSYSPGGAYNEQFF	TGTGCCAGCAGTTACTCCCCGGGAGGGGCCTACAATGAGCAGTTCTTC	.	TRBD2	TRBJ2-1	TRBV6-5
CAINDPGQGRNEQFF	TGTGCCATCAACGACCCGGGACAGGGTCGTAATGAGCAGTTCTTC	.	TRBD1	TRBJ2-1	TRBV10-3
CASSFSRTGHNSPLHF	TGTGCCAGCAGCTTCTCTCGGACAGGTCATAATTCACCCCTCCACTTT	.	TRBD1	TRBJ1-6	TRBV13
CASSVGATSGNTIYF	TGTGCCAGCAGCGTAGGAGCTACCTCTGGAAACACCATATATTTT	.	.	TRBJ1-3	TRBV9
CASSPRDRSTDTQYF	TGCGCCAGCAGCCCGCGGGACAGGAGCACAGATACGCAGTATTTT	.	TRBD1	TRBJ2-3	TRBV4-1
CATSRDLPSQETQYF	TGTGCCACCAGCAGAGATCTGCCCAGTCAAGAGACCCAGTACTTC	.	.	TRBJ2-5	TRBV15
CASSRGRVNEQFF	TGTGCCAGCAGCAGGGGGAGGGTTAATGAGCAGTTCTTC	.	.	TRBJ2-1	TRBV11-2
CASSQAGTGSYEQYF	TGTGCCAGCAGCCAGGCCGGGACAGGGTCCTACGAGCAGTACTTC	.	TRBD1	TRBJ2-7	TRBV11-2
CASSQALAGRAAEQYF	TGCGCCAGCAGCCAAGCCTTAGCGGGGCGCGCCGCCGAGCAGTACTTC	.	TRBD2	TRBJ2-7	TRBV4-1
CSVDSGGTEAFF	TGCAGCGTTGACTCGGGGGGGACTGAAGCTTTCTTT	.	.	TRBJ1-1	TRBV29-1
CAIREIAGQYNEQFF	TGTGCCATCAGAGAAATAGCGGGTCAATACAATGAGCAGTTCTTC	.	TRBD2	TRBJ2-1	TRBV10-3
CAISEGTGYEQYF	TGTGCCATCAGTGAGGGGACAGGGTACGAGCAGTACTTC	.	TRBD1	TRBJ2-7	TRBV10-3
CASSSGGGGSTEAFF	TGTGCCAGCAGCTCGGGTGGGGGAGGAAGCACTGAAGCTTTCTTT	.	.	TRBJ1-1	TRBV5-6
CASSFSPTGPTEAFF	TGTGCCAGCAGCTTTTCTCCGACAGGGCCCACTGAAGCTTTCTTT	.	TRBD1	TRBJ1-1	TRBV7-2
CASSAILAGGTQYF	TGCGCCAGCAGCGCGATACTAGCGGGGGGCACCCAGTACTTC	.	TRBD2	TRBJ2-5	TRBV4-1
CASSLPGLAGPYEQYF	TGTGCCAGCAGCCTCCCGGGACTAGCGGGCCCCTACGAGCAGTACTTC	.	TRBD2	TRBJ2-7	TRBV5-4
CASSPTGGISPLHF	TGTGCCAGCAGCCCAACAGGGGGAATTTCACCCCTCCACTTT	.	TRBD1	TRBJ1-6	TRBV28
CASSRGPQETQYF	TGCGCCAGCAGCCGTGGCCCCCAGGAGACCCAGTACTTC	.	.	TRBJ2-5	TRBV4-3
CASSHPPTGRQETQYF	TGCGCCAGCAGCCACCCCCCGACAGGGCGACAAGAGACCCAGTACTTC	.	TRBD1	TRBJ2-5	TRBV4-1
CASSQGQGVRETQYF	TGTGCCAGCAGCCAAGGACAGGGGGTGAGGGAGACCCAGTACTTC	.	TRBD1	TRBJ2-5	TRBV28
CASSIGQGKETQYF	TGTGCCAGCAGCATCGGACAGGGGAAAGAGACCCAGTACTTC	.	TRBD1	TRBJ2-5	TRBV7-6